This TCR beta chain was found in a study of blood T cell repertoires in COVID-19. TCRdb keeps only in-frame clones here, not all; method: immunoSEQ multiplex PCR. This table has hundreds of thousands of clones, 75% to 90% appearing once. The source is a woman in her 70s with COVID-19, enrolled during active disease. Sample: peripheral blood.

CDR3 coding DNA: TGTGCCAGCAGCTTGGAATCGGGTAACACCGGGGAGCTGTTTTTT. This encodes CASSLESGNTGELFF. This chain links TRBV5-4 with TRBJ2-2, with D unclear. Trimming stripped 0 bases from V and 2 bases from J, with 8 bases between. This CDR3 spans 15 amino acids. The V gene's germline CDR1 is SGHNT and CDR2 YYREEE (reference sequence). Combining the CDR3 with reference TRBV5-4 and TRBJ2-2 gives the whole variable domain ETGVTQSPTHLIKTRGQQVTLRCSSQSGHNTVSWYQQALGQGPQFIFQYYREEENGRGNFPPRFSGLQFPNYSSELNVNALELDDSALYLCASSLESGNTGELFFGEGSRLTVL.